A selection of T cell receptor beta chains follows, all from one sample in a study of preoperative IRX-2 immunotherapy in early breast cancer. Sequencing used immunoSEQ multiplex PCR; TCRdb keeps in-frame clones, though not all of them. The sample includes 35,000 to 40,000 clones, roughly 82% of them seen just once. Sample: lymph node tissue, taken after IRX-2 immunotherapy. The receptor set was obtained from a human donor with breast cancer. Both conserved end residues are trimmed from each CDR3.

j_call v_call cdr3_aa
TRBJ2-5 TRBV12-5 ASTLGGFGETQY
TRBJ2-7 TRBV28 ASRGGHFGSYEQY
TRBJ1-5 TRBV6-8 ASSYWTGDYSNQPQH
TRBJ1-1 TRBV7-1 ASSPGQGTEAF
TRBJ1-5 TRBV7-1 ASSQGLNQPQH
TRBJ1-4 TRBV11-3 ASSSDPLEEKLF
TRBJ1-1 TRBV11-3 ASSISRRNTEAF
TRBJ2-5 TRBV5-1 ASSLEPGLQTQY
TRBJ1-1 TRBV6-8 ASSYEGTEAF
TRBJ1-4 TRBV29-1 SGAQGAGEKLF
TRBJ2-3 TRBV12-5 ASGSRTGGADTQY
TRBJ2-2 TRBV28 ATSATNTGELF
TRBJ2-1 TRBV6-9 ASRINNEQF
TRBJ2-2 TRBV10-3 AISESRTGDTGELF
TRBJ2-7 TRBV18 ASSPTSGVYEQY
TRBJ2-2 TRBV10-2 AIQGSWAGELF
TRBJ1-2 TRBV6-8 ASSYSTDYGYT
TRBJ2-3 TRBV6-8 ASQLTGTSFTDTQY
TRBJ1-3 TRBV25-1 ASSDWDTYSGNTIY
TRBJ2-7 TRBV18 ASSSIGTSVNYEQY
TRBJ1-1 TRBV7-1 ASSFEVNTEAF
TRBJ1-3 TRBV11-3 ASSQSGGRGNTIY
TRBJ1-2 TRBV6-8 ASNPGLAHYGYT
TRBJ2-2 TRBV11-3 ASSRTGMNTGELF
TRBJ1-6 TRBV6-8 ASSSQGVGSPLH
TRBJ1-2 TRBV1 ASSPSIMTNGYT
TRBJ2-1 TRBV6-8 ASSEGASYNEQF
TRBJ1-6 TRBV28 ASSPGRKGYNSPLH
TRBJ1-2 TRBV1 ASSQDPPSGGNLGYT
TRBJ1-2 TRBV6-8 ASSPGANYGYT
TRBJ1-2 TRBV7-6 ASSLGRGRGGYT
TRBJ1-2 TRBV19 ASSGNGQLYGYT
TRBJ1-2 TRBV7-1 ASSLGQNYGYT
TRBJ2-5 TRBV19 ASSGGINSETQY
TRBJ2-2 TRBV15 ATSRGLAGFYTGELF
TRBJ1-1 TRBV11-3 ASRTNRATNTEAF
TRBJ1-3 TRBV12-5 ASLKRVLGGNTIY
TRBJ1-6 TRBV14 TSSNNKGQGASSPLH
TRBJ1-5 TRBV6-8 ASVGTVNQPQH
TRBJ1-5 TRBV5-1 ASSLDGAINQPQH
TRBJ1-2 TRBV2 ASTRRVGAGYGYT
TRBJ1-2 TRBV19 ASSMLAVGYT
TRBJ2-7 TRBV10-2 ASSPGGGEQY
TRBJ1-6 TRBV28 ASSTSDRRNSPLH
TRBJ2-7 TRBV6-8 ASSKRAYLSYEQY
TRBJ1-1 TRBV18 ASSVTENTEAF
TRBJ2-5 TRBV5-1 ASSKGMGQQETQY
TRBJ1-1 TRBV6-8 ASSLTGSGTEAF
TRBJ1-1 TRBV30 AWSTGANTEAF